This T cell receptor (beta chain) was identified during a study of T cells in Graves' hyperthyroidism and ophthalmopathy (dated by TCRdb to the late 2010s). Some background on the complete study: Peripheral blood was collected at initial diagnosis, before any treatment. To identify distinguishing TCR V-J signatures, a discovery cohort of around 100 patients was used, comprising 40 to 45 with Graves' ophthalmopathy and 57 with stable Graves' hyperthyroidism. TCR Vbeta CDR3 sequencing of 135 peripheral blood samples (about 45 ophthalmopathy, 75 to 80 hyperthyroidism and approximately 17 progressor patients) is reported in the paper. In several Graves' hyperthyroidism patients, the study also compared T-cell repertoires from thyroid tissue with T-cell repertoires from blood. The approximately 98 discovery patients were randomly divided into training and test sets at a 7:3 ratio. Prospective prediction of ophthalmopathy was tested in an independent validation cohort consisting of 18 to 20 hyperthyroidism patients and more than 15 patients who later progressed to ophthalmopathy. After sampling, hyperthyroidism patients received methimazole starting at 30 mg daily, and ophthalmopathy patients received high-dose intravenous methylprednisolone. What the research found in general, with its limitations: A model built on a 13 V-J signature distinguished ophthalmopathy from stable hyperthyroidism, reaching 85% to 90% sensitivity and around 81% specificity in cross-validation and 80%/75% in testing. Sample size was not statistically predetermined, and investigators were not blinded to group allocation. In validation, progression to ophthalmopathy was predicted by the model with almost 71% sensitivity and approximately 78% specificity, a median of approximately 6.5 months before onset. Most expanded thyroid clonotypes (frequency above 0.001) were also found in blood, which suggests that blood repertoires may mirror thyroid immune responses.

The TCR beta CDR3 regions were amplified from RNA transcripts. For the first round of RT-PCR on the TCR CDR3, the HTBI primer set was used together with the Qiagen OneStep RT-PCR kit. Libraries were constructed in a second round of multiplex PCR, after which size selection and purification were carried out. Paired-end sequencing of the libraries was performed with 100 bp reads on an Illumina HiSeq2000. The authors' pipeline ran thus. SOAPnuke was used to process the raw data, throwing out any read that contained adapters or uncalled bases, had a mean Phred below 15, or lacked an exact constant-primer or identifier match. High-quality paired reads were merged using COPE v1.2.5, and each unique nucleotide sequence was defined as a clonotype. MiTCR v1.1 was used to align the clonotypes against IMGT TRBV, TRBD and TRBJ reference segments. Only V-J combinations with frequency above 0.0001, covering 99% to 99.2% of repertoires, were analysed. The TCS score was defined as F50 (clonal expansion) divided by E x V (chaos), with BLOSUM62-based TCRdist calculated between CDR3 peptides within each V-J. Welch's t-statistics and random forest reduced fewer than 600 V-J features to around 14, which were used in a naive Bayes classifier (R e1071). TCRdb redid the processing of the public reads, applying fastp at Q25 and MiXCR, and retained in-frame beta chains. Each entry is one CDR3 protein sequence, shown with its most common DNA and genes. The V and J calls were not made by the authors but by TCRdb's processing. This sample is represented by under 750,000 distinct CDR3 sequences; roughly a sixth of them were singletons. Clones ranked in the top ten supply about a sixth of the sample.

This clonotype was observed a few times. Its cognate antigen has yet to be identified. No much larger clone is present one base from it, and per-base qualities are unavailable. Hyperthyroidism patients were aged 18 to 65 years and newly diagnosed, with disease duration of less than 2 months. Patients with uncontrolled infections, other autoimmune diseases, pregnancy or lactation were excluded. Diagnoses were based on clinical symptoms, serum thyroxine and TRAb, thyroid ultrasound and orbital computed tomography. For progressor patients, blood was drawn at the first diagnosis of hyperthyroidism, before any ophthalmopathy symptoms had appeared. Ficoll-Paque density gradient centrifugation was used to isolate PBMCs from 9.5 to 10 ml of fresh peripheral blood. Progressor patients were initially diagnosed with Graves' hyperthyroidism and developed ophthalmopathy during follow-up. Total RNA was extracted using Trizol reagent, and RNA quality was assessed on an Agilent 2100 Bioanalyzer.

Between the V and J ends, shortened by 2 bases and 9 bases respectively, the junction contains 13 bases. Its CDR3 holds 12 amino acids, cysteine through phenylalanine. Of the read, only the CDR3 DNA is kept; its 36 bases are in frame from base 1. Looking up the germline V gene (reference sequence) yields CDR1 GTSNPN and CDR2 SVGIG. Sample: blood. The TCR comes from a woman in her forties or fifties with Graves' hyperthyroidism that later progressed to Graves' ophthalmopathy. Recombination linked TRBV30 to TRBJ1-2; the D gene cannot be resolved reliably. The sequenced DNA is TGTGCCTGGAGTCCCGACCGCCTAAGCTACACCTTC. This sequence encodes CAWSPDRLSYTF.